A single T cell receptor beta chain is shown here with its context. The data were taken from a study of technical replicates of blood from a handful of donors. Sequencing was performed with immunoSEQ multiplex PCR; in TCRdb, only in-frame clones are kept and a portion is missing. The table lists nearly 90,000 clones, 85% to 95% of them singletons. CDR1 is MNHEY and CDR2 is SVGAGI in the germline V gene. V dropped 6 bases and J dropped 5; count of bases not matched to a gene: 7. The CDR3 spans 14 residues. The receptor comes from a human donor in good health. The J gene is TRBJ1-5, the V gene TRBV6-5; 7 nucleotides agree with TRBD1. The sequencing input was T cells isolated from PBMCs. The CDR3 region is CASSFDREDQPQHF. CDR3 nucleotide sequence: TGTGCCAGCAGCTTCGACAGGGAAGATCAGCCCCAGCATTTT.